This T cell receptor (beta chain) was sequenced in a study of T cells in Graves' hyperthyroidism and ophthalmopathy. Study observations and caveats: Ophthalmopathy onset followed model prediction by a median around 6.9 months. Blood also carried most thyroid clonotypes expanded above 0.001.

From RNA transcripts, TCR beta CDR3 regions were amplified. HTBI primers were the set used in a first-round RT-PCR of the TCR CDR3. TCRdb re-called the multiplex PCR reads with MiXCR, one entry per CDR3 protein. The data contain roughly 24,000 distinct CDR3 sequences, roughly 45% of them singletons. With respect to this clonotype: Its antigen is still unknown.

The study excluded patients with uncontrolled infection, other autoimmune disease, pregnancy or lactation. Source material for PBMCs was over 7.5 ml fresh peripheral blood. Trimming took 4 bases from V and 6 from J; bases not matched to a gene: 7. Germline V CDR1 and CDR2: LNHDA, SQIVND (reference sequence). The CDR3 contains 15 residues. The clonotype comes from a woman between 25 and 40 years old with Graves' hyperthyroidism. The source material was blood. The chain joins TRBV19 to TRBJ2-3; 10 nucleotides align to TRBD1. Written as DNA, the CDR3 is TGTGCCAGTAGTACCGGGACAGGGGCGGGGGATACGCAGTATTTT. The encoded protein is CASSTGTGAGDTQYF.